This T cell receptor (beta chain) was identified in a study of blood T cell repertoires in COVID-19. Repertoires were generated with immunoSEQ multiplex PCR, while TCRdb's copy carries only in-frame clones and drops some. The table has nearly 300,000 clones, roughly 90% seen once. Cohorts were assigned according to the clinical history that participants reported. The CDR3 loop spans 13 amino acids. Germline V gene sequence: CDR1 SGHTA, CDR2 FQGNSA. V was shortened by 1 base and J by 3 bases, with 7 bases between the two germline ends. The specimen was PBMCs or T cells enriched from blood (not recorded which). The origin of this receptor is a woman between 50 and 59 years old who had been exposed to COVID-19. V usage is TRBV7-2 and J usage is TRBJ2-7; D is ambiguous. CDR3 bases: TGTGCCAGCAGCTTAGAACACAACTACGAGCAGTACTTC. Its translation is CASSLEHNYEQYF.